Each of the 8 T cell receptor beta chains below was sequenced from the same sample in a study of T cells in Graves' hyperthyroidism and ophthalmopathy. It was RNA transcripts that yielded the amplified TCR beta CDR3 regions. Carried out on the TCR CDR3, a first-round RT-PCR used the HTBI primer set. TCRdb itself ran the multiplex PCR reads through MiXCR, one entry per CDR3 protein. The sample lists about 420,000 distinct CDR3 sequences, approximately 14% occurring once. Sequenced sample: blood. These receptors came from a woman under 30 with Graves' hyperthyroidism.

This chain's CDR3 is CSVGAVVGNIQYF. In DNA, the CDR3 is TGCAGTGTCGGGGCGGTGGTGGGGAACATTCAGTACTTC. V gene TRBV20-1 combines with J gene TRBJ2-4; D is tentatively TRBD1 or TRBD2 (5 bases each). The CDR3 covers 13 residues. The germline CDR1 and CDR2 sequences are DFQATT and SNEGSKA (reference sequence). V was shortened by 7 bases and J by 7 bases, with 17 bases between the two germline ends.

This clonotype has ten or more counts. The V gene is TRBV28, the J gene TRBJ2-2; 9 bases are a match to TRBD1. CDR1 is MDHEN and CDR2 is SYDVKM in the germline V gene. Trimming at V came to 5 bases and at J to 4 bases, leaving 2 bases not matched to a gene. This CDR3 comprises 14 residues. CDR3 loop: CASSRQGGTGELFF. In nucleotides, the CDR3 is TGTGCCAGCAGTAGACAGGGGGGCACCGGGGAGCTGTTTTTT.

In its sample, this clonotype was seen many times. The genes are TRBV7-9 and TRBJ1-2; D uncertain. Germline assignment: CDR1 SEHNR and CDR2 FQNEAQ (reference sequence). This CDR3 has 12 residues. The ends were cut back, 5 bases at V and 7 bases at J, with 11 bases in the middle. The chain's CDR3 is CASSPEVGGYTF. The CDR3, as DNA: TGTGCCAGCAGCCCGGAAGTAGGTGGCTACACCTTC.

This clonotype appeared many times. The chain links TRBV10-3 to TRBJ2-1; 9 bases align to TRBD2. This CDR3 is 14 amino acids long. The junction had 5 bases not matched to a gene; V was cut back by 4 bases and J by 7 bases. The germline gives CDR1 ENHRY, CDR2 SYGVKD. The CDR3 DNA follows: TGTGCCATCAGTGGAGTAGCGGGAGTTAATGAGCAGTTCTTC. Protein product: CAISGVAGVNEQFF.

This clonotype was observed at least ten times. The V call is TRBV12-3 or TRBV12-4, the J call TRBJ2-1, with D maybe TRBD2 (5 bases). This CDR3 contains 13 residues. The V end was cut by 6 bases, the J end by 6 bases, with 12 bases between. CDR3 in amino acids: CASRAGRGNEQFF. The CDR3, as DNA: TGTGCCAGCAGGGCGGGTCGGGGCAATGAGCAGTTCTTC.

This clonotype appeared many times. The chain combines TRBV20-1 with TRBJ2-3; D is tentatively TRBD1 or TRBD2 (6 bases each). This CDR3 comprises 11 residues. Looked up from germline, CDR1 is DFQATT and CDR2 is SNEGSKA (reference sequence). V lost 5 bases, J lost 10 bases, and 13 bases lay in between. CDR3: CSAPTGAAQYF. CDR3 in DNA: TGCAGTGCTCCCACGGGGGCGGCGCAGTATTTT.

The chain links TRBV12-3 or TRBV12-4 to TRBJ1-1, with 9 bases matching TRBD1. The CDR3 has 14 amino acids. The trim removed 5 bases at V and 3 bases at J, leaving 4 bases unmatched. CDR3 in amino acids: CASSRDRVDTEAFF. For the CDR3, the DNA is TGTGCCAGCAGTCGGGACAGGGTAGACACTGAAGCTTTCTTT.

In this sample, this clonotype turned up many times. The V and J genes are TRBV5-6 and TRBJ1-1; D might be TRBD1 (5 bases). The CDR3 is 15 amino acids. The germline CDR1 and CDR2 sequences are SGHDT and YYEEEE. The V end lost 4 bases, the J end lost 4 bases, and 17 bases lay between the germline ends. The CDR3 DNA follows: TGTGCCAGCAGCGGGATGGGGGGATGGGTCACTGAAGCTTTCTTT. It codes for CASSGMGGWVTEAFF.